The TCR beta chain described here comes from a study of blood T cells in healthy people across ages. Findings of the study overall: Donor CMV status was unknown, possibly confounding expanded clonotype changes.

Through a sample-barcoded 5' primer and a J-beta primer mix, a second PCR was run for roughly 6 to 11 cycles. TCRdb re-derived calls from the 5' RACE reads in MiXCR, one entry per CDR3 protein. The table lists some 370,000 distinct CDR3 sequences, about half of them singletons, with around 49% in the top ten. For every donor, a draw yielded around 10 milliliters of peripheral blood. This clonotype turned up a few times. Antigen: not known. There are 16 residues in the CDR3. Trimming shortened V by 5 bases and J by 0 bases, and 13 bases separated the two germline ends. Germline V CDR1 and CDR2: MDHEN, SYDVKM.

The source is a man between 60 and 75 years old in good health. The specimen sequenced was blood. This sequence joins TRBV28 and TRBJ2-2; D uncertain. The CDR3 reads CASSPNVNPNTGELFF. DNA of the CDR3: TGTGCCAGCAGTCCAAACGTTAACCCGAACACCGGGGAGCTGTTTTTT.